The rows below give T cell receptor beta chains drawn from one sample of a study of blood T cell repertoires in COVID-19. Assay used: immunoSEQ multiplex PCR; TCRdb lists only in-frame clones, some missing. The table shows 15,000 to 18,000 clones, with about 88% occurring only once. Material: peripheral blood. The receptors derive from a man aged 55 to 70 with acute or convalescent COVID-19. CDR3s include the opening cysteine and the closing phenylalanine or tryptophan. The D gene is left open where the match is weak. The listing skips clone size in some rows; elsewhere it reads once, few, many or a size class.

TRBJ2-3 | TRBV4-2 | TRBD2 | once | TGTGCCAGCAGCCAAGAGGGACTAGCGGGAGTGTGGGATACGCAGTATTTT | CASSQEGLAGVWDTQYF
TRBJ2-2 | TRBV10-3 | TRBD2 | . | TGTGCCATCAGTGACGGGCGGGAGGCCGGGGAGCTGTTTTTT | CAISDGREAGELFF
TRBJ1-1 | TRBV18 | . | . | TGTGCCAGCTCACCAGGGCGAAACACTGAAGCTTTCTTT | CASSPGRNTEAFF
TRBJ1-2 | TRBV9 | TRBD1 | . | TGTGCCAGCAGCCCGGGGACAGGGGGAGATGGGGGCTACACCTTC | CASSPGTGGDGGYTF
TRBJ2-2 | TRBV27 | TRBD2 | few | TGTGCCAGCGGCAAAGGACTAGCGGGACCCACCGGGGAGCTGTTTTTT | CASGKGLAGPTGELFF
TRBJ2-1 | TRBV30 | . | . | TGTGCCTGGAGTGATCTCGGGGTTAGCGAGCAGTTCTTC | CAWSDLGVSEQFF
TRBJ2-3 | TRBV6-5 | . | . | TGTGCCAGCAGTCCCGTCACAGATACGCAGTATTTT | CASSPVTDTQYF
TRBJ2-7 | TRBV6-6 | . | few | TGTGCCAGCCGACATGCCAGCTCCTACGAGCAGTACTTC | CASRHASSYEQYF
TRBJ2-5 | TRBV18 | . | once | TGTGCCAGCTCAACCGGGGGACAAGAGACCCAGTACTTC | CASSTGGQETQYF
TRBJ2-7 | TRBV7-2 | TRBD1 | . | TGTGCCAGCAGCTCAACCGGGACAGGGAATTACGAGCAGTACTTC | CASSSTGTGNYEQYF
TRBJ1-2 | TRBV9 | . | . | TGTGCCAGCAGCGTAGACGGCGATTGGGCCTATGGCTACACCTTC | CASSVDGDWAYGYTF
TRBJ1-6 | TRBV5-5 | TRBD1 | . | TGTGCCAGCAGCCTGGGACAGTCCCCAAATAATTCACCCCTCCACTTT | CASSLGQSPNNSPLHF
TRBJ2-3 | TRBV27 | TRBD1 | . | TGTGCCAGCAGTTTAAGGGGGCTCACAGATACGCAGTATTTT | CASSLRGLTDTQYF
TRBJ2-5 | TRBV18 | TRBD2 | . | TGTGCCAGCTCACCTGGGTTGTCTAGCGGGGGCCAAGAGACCCAGTACTTC | CASSPGLSSGGQETQYF
TRBJ1-1 | TRBV5-4 | TRBD1 | . | TGTGCCAGCAGCTTGGAGCAGGGGGGAACCGACACTGAAGCTTTCTTT | CASSLEQGGTDTEAFF
TRBJ1-1 | TRBV29-1 | TRBD1 | . | TGCAGCGTTGAGAATTTTGGGCAGGGGGCCTCTGAAGCTTTCTTT | CSVENFGQGASEAFF
TRBJ1-5 | TRBV18 | . | . | TGTGCCAGCTCACCCGGGAATCAGCCCGGAAACAATCAGCCCCAGCATTTT | CASSPGNQPGNNQPQHF
TRBJ1-2 | TRBV19 | . | medium-sized | TGTGCCAGTAGTTACGGGACTTTTGGCTACACCTTC | CASSYGTFGYTF
TRBJ1-3 | TRBV11-2 | . | few | TGTGCCAGCAGCTCCATACTCTCTGGAAACACCATATATTTT | CASSSILSGNTIYF
TRBJ1-4 | TRBV6-5 | . | . | TGTGCCAGCAGATCGGACAGCGGGAGTGAAAAACTGTTTTTT | CASRSDSGSEKLFF
TRBJ1-4 | TRBV28 | TRBD1 | . | TGTGCCAGCACCTCCGCTCGGGACAGGGGGAATGAAAAACTGTTTTTT | CASTSARDRGNEKLFF
TRBJ2-7 | TRBV6-5 | TRBD1 | . | TGTGCCAGCAGGAGGATGGGACAGGGCGGCGAGCAGTACTTC | CASRRMGQGGEQYF
TRBJ2-3 | TRBV28 | TRBD2 | once | TGTGCCAGCACCAATCCGGGACTAGCGGGGTTCTCAGATACGCAGTATTTT | CASTNPGLAGFSDTQYF
TRBJ2-7 | TRBV5-4 | . | . | TGTGCCAGCAGTTCCTCGGGACTCTTTTACGAGCAGTACTTC | CASSSSGLFYEQYF
TRBJ1-2 | TRBV4-3 | . | . | TGCGCCAGCAGCCAAGATTTGTCGGGGATTGGCTACACCTTC | CASSQDLSGIGYTF
TRBJ1-3 | TRBV30 | . | . | TGTGCCTGGAGTTTGAGGGACACCATATATTTT | CAWSLRDTIYF
TRBJ2-4 | TRBV4-2 | . | . | TGTGCCAGCAGCCAAGAGTATAGACTAGATTTTCTAGCCAAAAACATTCAGTACTTC | CASSQEYRLDFLAKNIQYF
TRBJ1-1 | TRBV14 | . | . | TGTGCCAGCAGCCAAGTTTCGGGCGGGACTGAAGCTTTCTTT | CASSQVSGGTEAFF
TRBJ1-3 | TRBV5-1 | . | . | TGCGCCAGCAGCACTGGGACATCCTCTGGAAACACCATATATTTT | CASSTGTSSGNTIYF
TRBJ2-1 | TRBV27 | TRBD2 | . | TGTGCCAGCAGTTTCGGAACTAGCGGGGGGGTTACCTACAATGAGCAGTTCTTC | CASSFGTSGGVTYNEQFF